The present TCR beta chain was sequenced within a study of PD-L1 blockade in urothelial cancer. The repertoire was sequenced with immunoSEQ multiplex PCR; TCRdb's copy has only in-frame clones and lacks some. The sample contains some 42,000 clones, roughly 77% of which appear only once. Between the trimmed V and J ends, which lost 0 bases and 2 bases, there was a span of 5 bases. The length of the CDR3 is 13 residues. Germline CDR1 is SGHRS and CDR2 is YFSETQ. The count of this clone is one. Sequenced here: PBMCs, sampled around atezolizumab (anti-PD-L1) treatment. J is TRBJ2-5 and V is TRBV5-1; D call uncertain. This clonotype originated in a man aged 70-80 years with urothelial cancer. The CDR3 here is CASSLGRQETQYF. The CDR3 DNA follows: TGCGCCAGCAGCTTGGGCAGGCAAGAGACCCAGTACTTC.